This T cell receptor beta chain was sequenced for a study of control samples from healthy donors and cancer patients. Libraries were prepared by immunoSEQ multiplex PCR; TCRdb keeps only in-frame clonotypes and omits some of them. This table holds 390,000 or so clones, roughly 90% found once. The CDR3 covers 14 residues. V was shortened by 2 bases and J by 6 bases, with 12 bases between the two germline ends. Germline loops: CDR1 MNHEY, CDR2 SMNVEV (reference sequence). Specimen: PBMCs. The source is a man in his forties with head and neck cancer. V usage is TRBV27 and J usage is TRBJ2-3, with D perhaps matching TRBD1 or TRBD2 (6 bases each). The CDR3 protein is CASSLRGELDTQYF. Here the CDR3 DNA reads TGTGCCAGCAGTTTAAGGGGGGAACTCGATACGCAGTATTTT.